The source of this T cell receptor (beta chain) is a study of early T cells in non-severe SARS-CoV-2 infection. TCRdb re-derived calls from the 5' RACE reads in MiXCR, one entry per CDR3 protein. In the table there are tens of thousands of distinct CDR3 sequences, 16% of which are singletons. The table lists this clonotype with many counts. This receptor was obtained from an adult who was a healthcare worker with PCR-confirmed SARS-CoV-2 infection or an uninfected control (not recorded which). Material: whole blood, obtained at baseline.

The CDR3 DNA sequence: TGTGCCAGCAGCTTAGCTAACAGCGTGGAGACCCAGTACTTC. The encoded protein is CASSLANSVETQYF. The chain employs TRBV7-2 and TRBJ2-5; D uncertain. V lost 0 bases to trimming and J lost 5 bases, with 10 bases between them. The CDR3 runs 14 residues. Germline values: CDR1 SGHTA, CDR2 FQGNSA. The full variable domain, its missing parts supplied by reference TRBV7-2 and TRBJ2-5, is GAGVSQSPSNKVTEKGKDVELRCDPISGHTALYWYRQSLGQGLEFLIYFQGNSAPDKSGLPSDRFSAERTGGSVSTLTIQRTQQEDSAVYLCASSLANSVETQYFGPGTRLLVL.